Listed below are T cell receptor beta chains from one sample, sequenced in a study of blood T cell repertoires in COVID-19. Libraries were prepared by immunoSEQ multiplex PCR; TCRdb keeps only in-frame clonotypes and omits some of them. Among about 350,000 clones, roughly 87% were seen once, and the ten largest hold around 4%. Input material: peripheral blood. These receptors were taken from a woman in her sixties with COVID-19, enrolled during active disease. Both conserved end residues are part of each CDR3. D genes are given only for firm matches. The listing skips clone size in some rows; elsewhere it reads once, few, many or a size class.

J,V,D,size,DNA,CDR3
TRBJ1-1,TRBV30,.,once,TGTGCCTGGAGTGTTAGCCTCGCAGCTTTCTTT,CAWSVSLAAFF
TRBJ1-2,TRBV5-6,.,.,TGTGCCAGCAGCTTTCCCGGGACACCATATGGCTACACCTTC,CASSFPGTPYGYTF
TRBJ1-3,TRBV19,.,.,TGTGCCAGTAGTACCGGGACATCTGTAATGGGAAACACCATATATTTT,CASSTGTSVMGNTIYF
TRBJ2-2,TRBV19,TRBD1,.,TGTGCCAGTAGTATTACCCAGGGGGCTGTAGGGGAGCTGTTTTTT,CASSITQGAVGELFF
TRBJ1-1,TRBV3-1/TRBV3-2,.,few,TGTGCCAGCAGCCAGAGCACTGAAGCTTTCTTT,CASSQSTEAFF
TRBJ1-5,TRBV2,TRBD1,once,TGTGCCAGCACTACAGGGGGGGATCAGCCCCAGCATTTT,CASTTGGDQPQHF
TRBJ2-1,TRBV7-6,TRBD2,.,TGTGCCAGCAGCCCGATCGGCGGGGGGGCTGGGAATGAGCAGTTCTTC,CASSPIGGGAGNEQFF
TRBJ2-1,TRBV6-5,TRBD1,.,TGTGCCAGCAGTCAGGACAGGGGAGAAATCAATGAGCAGTTCTTC,CASSQDRGEINEQFF
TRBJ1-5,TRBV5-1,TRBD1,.,TGCGCCAGCAGCTTGGGAGGGACAGGACTTCAGCCCCAGCATTTT,CASSLGGTGLQPQHF
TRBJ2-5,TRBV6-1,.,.,TGTGCCAGCAGTGATCGGGGGACAGAGACCCAGTACTTC,CASSDRGTETQYF
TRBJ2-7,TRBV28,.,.,TGTGCCAGCAGTTTTGTGTTGGGACACCTTAGGAAGCAGTACTTC,CASSFVLGHLRKQYF
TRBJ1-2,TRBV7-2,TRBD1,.,TGTGCCAGCAGCCTGACAGGGGTTCTGTCTAACTATGGCTACACCTTC,CASSLTGVLSNYGYTF
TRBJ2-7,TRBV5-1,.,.,TGCGCCAGCAGCTTGGGCACAGGGTCGGGGGAGCAGTACTTC,CASSLGTGSGEQYF
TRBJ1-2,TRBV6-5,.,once,TGTGCCAGCACTACCGCAGGGGAGGGCTACACCTTC,CASTTAGEGYTF
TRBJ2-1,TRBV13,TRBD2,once,TGTGCCACCCCCCGGGGCCCCACTAGCGGGAACTACAATGAGCAGTTCTTC,CATPRGPTSGNYNEQFF
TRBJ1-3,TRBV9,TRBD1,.,TGTGCCAGCAGCTACAATGACGGGACAGCTGGAAACACCATATATTTT,CASSYNDGTAGNTIYF
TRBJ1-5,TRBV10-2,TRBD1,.,TGCGCCAGCAGCGGACAGGGAAGTCAGCCCCAGCATTTT,CASSGQGSQPQHF
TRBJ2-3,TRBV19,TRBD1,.,TGTGCCAGTAGTATGACAGGGCCAGATACGCAGTATTTT,CASSMTGPDTQYF
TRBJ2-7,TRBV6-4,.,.,TGTGCCAGCAGTGACTTTGGCGGCTACGAGCAGTACTTC,CASSDFGGYEQYF
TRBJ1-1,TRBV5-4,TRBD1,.,TGTGCCAGCAGCTCAGAAACAGGGGGAAACACTGAAGCTTTCTTT,CASSSETGGNTEAFF
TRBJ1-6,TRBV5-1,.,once,TGCGCCAGCAGCTGGACAGCCAATTCACCCCTCCACTTT,CASSWTANSPLHF
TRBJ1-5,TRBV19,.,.,TGTGCCAGTAGTCCGCTGACAGACAGGCAGCCCCAGCATTTT,CASSPLTDRQPQHF
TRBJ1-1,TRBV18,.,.,TGTGCCAGCTCACCACGGTTACAGGGAAACGGGGGGACTGAAGCTTTCTTT,CASSPRLQGNGGTEAFF
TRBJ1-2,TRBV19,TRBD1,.,TGTGCCAGTAGTACCAGGGACAGGGGTTATGGCTACACCTTC,CASSTRDRGYGYTF
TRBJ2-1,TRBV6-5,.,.,TGTGCCAGCAGGAAGGATTACAGAAAGGATGAGCAGGTCTTC,CASRKDYRKDEQVF
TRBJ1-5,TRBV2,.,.,TGTGCCAGCAGTTCTACAGGGAGGGACCAGCCCCAGCATTTT,CASSSTGRDQPQHF
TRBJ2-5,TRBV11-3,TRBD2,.,TGTGCCAGCAGCTTAGTTCCTAGCGGGGGGCTGAAAGAGACCCAGTACTTC,CASSLVPSGGLKETQYF
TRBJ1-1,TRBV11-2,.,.,TGTGCCAGCAGCTTAAGTTTAAGTGCGGGATCCCCTGGGGGGGTAGCTTTCTTT,CASSLSLSAGSPGGVAFF
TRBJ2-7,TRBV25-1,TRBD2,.,TGTGCCAGCAGTGCCGCGGGCATCGGGGGGTCCGAGCAGTACTTC,CASSAAGIGGSEQYF
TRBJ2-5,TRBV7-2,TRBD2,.,TGTGCCAGCAGTTCAGCTAGCGGGGGGCCAGAAAAGACCCAGTACTTC,CASSSASGGPEKTQYF
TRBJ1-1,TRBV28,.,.,TGTGCCAGCAAGCAGGTGCAGGGAGGTATGGGGGACACTGAAGCTTTCTTT,CASKQVQGGMGDTEAFF
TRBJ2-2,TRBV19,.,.,TGTGCCAGTAGTCTCTGGACTTTAATGCCCGGGGAGCTGTTTTTT,CASSLWTLMPGELFF
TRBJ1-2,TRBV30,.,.,TGTGCCTGGAGCCATTCAGGGGTTATGGACTATGGCTACACCTTC,CAWSHSGVMDYGYTF
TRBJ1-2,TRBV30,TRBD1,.,TGTGCCTGGAGTGTCGACAGGGTGGACTATGGCTACACCTTC,CAWSVDRVDYGYTF
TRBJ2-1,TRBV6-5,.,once,TGTGCCAGGGGCCCGGATGAGCAGTTCTTC,CARGPDEQFF
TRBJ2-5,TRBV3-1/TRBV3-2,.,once,TGTGCCAGCAGCCTCCCAGGCGCAGTTCAAGAGACCCAGTACTTC,CASSLPGAVQETQYF
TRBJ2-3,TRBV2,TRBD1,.,TGTGCCAGCAGGCGACAGGGTGCAGATACGCAGTATTTT,CASRRQGADTQYF
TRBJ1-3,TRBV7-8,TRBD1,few,TGTGCCAGCAGCTCAATGAGATGGACAGGGCCTGGAAACACCATATATTTT,CASSSMRWTGPGNTIYF
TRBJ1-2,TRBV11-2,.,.,TGTGCCAGCAGCTTATTTAGTATAACCGACATATACTATGGCTACACCTTC,CASSLFSITDIYYGYTF
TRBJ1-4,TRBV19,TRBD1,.,TGTGCCAGTAGTACCAGGACAGGGAATGAAAAACTGTTTTTT,CASSTRTGNEKLFF
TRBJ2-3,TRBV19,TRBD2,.,TGTGCCACCAAAAGGCTAGCGGGCACAGATACGCAGTATTTT,CATKRLAGTDTQYF
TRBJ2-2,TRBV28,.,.,TGTGCCAGCAGTTCCTGGACACCTAACACCGGGGAGCTGTTTTTT,CASSSWTPNTGELFF
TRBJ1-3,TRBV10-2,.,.,TGCGCCAGCAGGCAACCGCAGAACACCATATATTTT,CASRQPQNTIYF
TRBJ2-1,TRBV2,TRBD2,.,TGTGCCAGCAGTGGTCCGAGCGGGGGTTCCTACAATGAGCAGTTCTTC,CASSGPSGGSYNEQFF
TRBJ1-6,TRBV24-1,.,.,TGTGCCACCAGTGATTTCGCCCCGATACAGTCCCTCCACTTT,CATSDFAPIQSLHF
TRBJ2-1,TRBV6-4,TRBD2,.,TGTGCCAGCAGTATTGGGCGGGGGGAATACAATGAGCAGTTCTTC,CASSIGRGEYNEQFF
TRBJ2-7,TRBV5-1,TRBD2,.,TGCGCCAGCAGACTTACTAGCGGGGGAACCCTAATGTACGAGCAGTACTTC,CASRLTSGGTLMYEQYF
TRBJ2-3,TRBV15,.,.,TGTGCCACCAGCAGAAAAGGTAGGGGCCTCACAGATACGCAGTATTTT,CATSRKGRGLTDTQYF
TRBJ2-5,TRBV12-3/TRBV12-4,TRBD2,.,TGTGCCAGCAGTTTTGGCGGGGGGGACCAGTACTTC,CASSFGGGDQYF
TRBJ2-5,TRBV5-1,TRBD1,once,TGCGCCAGCAGCTGGGGACAGGGCGGGGAGACCCAGTACTTC,CASSWGQGGETQYF
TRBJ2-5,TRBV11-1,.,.,TGTGCCAGCAGCCTGGGCAGACAAGAGACCCAGTACTTC,CASSLGRQETQYF
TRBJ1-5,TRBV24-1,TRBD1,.,TGTGCCACCAGTGATCCCAAGGGACAGGGGAGCAATCAGCCCCAGCATTTT,CATSDPKGQGSNQPQHF
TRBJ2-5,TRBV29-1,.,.,TGCAGCGTTGAAGGGGGCCCAGGGGAGACCCAGTACTTC,CSVEGGPGETQYF
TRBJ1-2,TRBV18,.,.,TGTGCCAGCTCACCCGCGGCAGATCATCTCTATGGCTACACCTTC,CASSPAADHLYGYTF
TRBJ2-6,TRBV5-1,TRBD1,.,TGCGCCAGCAGCTTGCTGCAGGACAGGACCTCTGGGGCCAACGTCCTGACTTTC,CASSLLQDRTSGANVLTF
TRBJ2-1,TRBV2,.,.,TGTGCCAGCACCGTCGGAGGGGGGGCCAACAATGAGCAGTTCTTC,CASTVGGGANNEQFF
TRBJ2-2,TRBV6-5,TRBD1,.,TGTGCCAGCAGTATACGACAGGGGGTTGGGGAGCTGTTTTTT,CASSIRQGVGELFF
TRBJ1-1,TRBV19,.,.,TGTGCCAGTAGTATAGGACAGGCCTCAAATAGAATGAACACTGAAGCTTTCTTT,CASSIGQASNRMNTEAFF
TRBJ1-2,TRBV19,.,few,TGTGCCAGTAGTTTCCCTGGAGGAGGCTACACCTTC,CASSFPGGGYTF
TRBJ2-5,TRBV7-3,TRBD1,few,TGTGCCAGCAGCCCCGGTGTTGGGACAGGGGGGGAGACCCAGTACTTC,CASSPGVGTGGETQYF